This T cell receptor (beta chain) was captured by sequencing in a study of T-cell memory formation after mild COVID-19. Overall study: TCR clusters mostly belonged to single donors.

This CDR3 is 14 amino acids long. V lost 1 base to trimming and J lost 1 base, with 7 bases between them. Germline V gene lookup returns CDR1 SGHTA and CDR2 FQGNSA. This clonotype was seen many times. Its target is not known. Libraries for TCRalpha and TCRbeta carried sample barcodes and unique molecular identifiers via 5'RACE. TCRdb fed the 5' RACE reads into MiXCR, producing one record per CDR3 protein. The sample shows 200,000 to 250,000 distinct CDR3 sequences, around a tenth of them seen only once. Notes on the study in general: Contracting CD4+ clones sat mainly in CM and EM; CD8+ in EMRA.

The receptor was derived from a young man who had mild COVID-19 (a few samples of this study predate the infection). Cell type and time point are not known. The gene calls are TRBV7-2 and TRBJ1-1; D is ambiguous. Sequencing used PBMCs or a T cell subset sorted from them (not recorded which). The CDR3 is CASSLDYQNTEAFF. CDR3 DNA sequence: TGTGCCAGCAGCTTAGATTACCAGAACACTGAAGCTTTCTTT. Combining the CDR3 with reference TRBV7-2 and TRBJ1-1 gives the whole variable domain GAGVSQSPSNKVTEKGKDVELRCDPISGHTALYWYRQSLGQGLEFLIYFQGNSAPDKSGLPSDRFSAERTGGSVSTLTIQRTQQEDSAVYLCASSLDYQNTEAFFGQGTRLTVV.